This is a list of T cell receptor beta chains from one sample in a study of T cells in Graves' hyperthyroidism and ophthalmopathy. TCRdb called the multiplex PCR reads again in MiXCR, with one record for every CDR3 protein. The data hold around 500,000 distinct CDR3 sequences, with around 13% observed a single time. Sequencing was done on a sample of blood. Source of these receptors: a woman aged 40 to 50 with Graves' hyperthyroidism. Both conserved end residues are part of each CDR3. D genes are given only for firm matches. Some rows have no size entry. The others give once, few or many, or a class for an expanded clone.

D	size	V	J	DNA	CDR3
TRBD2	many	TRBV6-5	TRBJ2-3	TGTGCCAGCAGTTACTCGCATGCGGGAGGCACAGATACGCAGTATTTT	CASSYSHAGGTDTQYF
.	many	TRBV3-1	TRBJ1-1	TGTGCCAGCAGCACGCGGTACGGGGTTACCGTGATGAACACTGAAGCTTTCTTT	CASSTRYGVTVMNTEAFF
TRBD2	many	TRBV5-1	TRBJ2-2	TGCGCCAGCAGCGCCGGACTAGCGGGAGGGCCCGGTTACACCGGGGAGCTGTTTTTT	CASSAGLAGGPGYTGELFF
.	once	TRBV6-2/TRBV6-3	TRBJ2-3	TGTGCCAGCAGTTACTCCGTGGGGTATTTGGTGGATACGCAGTATTTT	CASSYSVGYLVDTQYF
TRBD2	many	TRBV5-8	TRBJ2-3	TGTGCCAGCAGCCACACGGGGACTAGCGGGAGGGCCGGGTCAGATACGCAGTATTTT	CASSHTGTSGRAGSDTQYF
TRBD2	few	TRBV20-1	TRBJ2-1	TGCAGTGCTAGAACTAGCGGGAGGCAAAAAGGGGGATCCTACAATGAGCAGTTCTTC	CSARTSGRQKGGSYNEQFF
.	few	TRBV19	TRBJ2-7	TGTGCCACAGGAAATAACTACGAGCAGTACTTC	CATGNNYEQYF
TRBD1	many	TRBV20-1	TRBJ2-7	TGCAGTGCTAACCACAGGGGGGAGATGGACGAGCAGTACTTC	CSANHRGEMDEQYF
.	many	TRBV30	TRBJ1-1	TGTGCCTGGAGCCTGGTCCCGAACACTGAAGCTTTCTTT	CAWSLVPNTEAFF
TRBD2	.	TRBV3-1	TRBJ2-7	TGTGCCAGCAGCCTAGGGACTAGCGGTTCGGGGCAGTACTTC	CASSLGTSGSGQYF
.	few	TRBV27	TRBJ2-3	TGTGCCAGCAGAAAGCCAGGGTCAGATACGCAGTATTTT	CASRKPGSDTQYF
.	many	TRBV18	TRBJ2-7	TGTGCCAGCTCACCAGGATCCCAGGTCCACGAGCAGTACTTC	CASSPGSQVHEQYF
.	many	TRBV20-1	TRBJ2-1	TGCAGTGCTAGAGATCGTAGAACCCCTGATAGTGAGCAGTTCTTC	CSARDRRTPDSEQFF
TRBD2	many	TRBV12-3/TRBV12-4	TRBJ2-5	TGTGCCAGCAGTCAACTAGCGGGAAGGATCTCGGAGACCCAGTACTTC	CASSQLAGRISETQYF
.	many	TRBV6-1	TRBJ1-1	TGTGCCAGCAGTGCGGGGGATTTGAGGTCCACTGAAGCTTTCTTT	CASSAGDLRSTEAFF
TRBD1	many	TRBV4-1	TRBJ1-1	TGCGCCAGCAGCCAAGGCCAGGGGGCAGACACTGAAGCTTTCTTT	CASSQGQGADTEAFF
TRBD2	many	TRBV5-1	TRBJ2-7	TGCGCCAGCAGCCACACTAGCGGGGGCAGCGAGCAGTACTTC	CASSHTSGGSEQYF
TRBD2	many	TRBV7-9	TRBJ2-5	TGTGCCAGCAGCCCTGGACTAGCGGAGGCCTCGAGGACCCAGTACTTC	CASSPGLAEASRTQYF
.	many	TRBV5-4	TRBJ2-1	TGTGCCAGCAGCCTCCTTGCCATGGAGGGCCGCTACAATGAGCAGTTCTTC	CASSLLAMEGRYNEQFF
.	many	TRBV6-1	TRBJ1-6	TGTGCCAGCACCTGGGGAGGGGATAATTCACCCCTCCACTTT	CASTWGGDNSPLHF
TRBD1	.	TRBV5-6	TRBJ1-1	TGTGCCAGCAGCTTCGGGACAGGGATCGCTGAAGCTTTCTTT	CASSFGTGIAEAFF
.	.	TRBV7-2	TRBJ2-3	TGTGCCAGCTCGAAGGCCGGCTTGGGCACAGATACGCAGTATTTT	CASSKAGLGTDTQYF